The TCR beta chain described here comes from a study of T-cell memory formation after mild COVID-19. TCRdb redid the calling of the 5' RACE reads with MiXCR, one entry per CDR3 protein. The table lists 300,000 to 350,000 distinct CDR3 sequences, over 10% of them singletons. The germline V and J ends were trimmed by 6 bases and 0 bases, with 12 bases remaining between them. The CDR3 is 14 amino acids. The germline gives CDR1 SNHLY, CDR2 FYNNEI. The sequence came from a man younger than 35 who had mild COVID-19 (a few samples of this study predate the infection). Cell type and time point are not known. The rearrangement uses TRBV2 and TRBJ2-7; no clear D. Sequenced: PBMCs or a T cell subset sorted from them (not recorded which). This chain's CDR3 is CASRTRPGSYEQYF. CDR3 DNA sequence: TGTGCCAGCAGGACCCGGCCCGGCTCCTACGAGCAGTACTTC.